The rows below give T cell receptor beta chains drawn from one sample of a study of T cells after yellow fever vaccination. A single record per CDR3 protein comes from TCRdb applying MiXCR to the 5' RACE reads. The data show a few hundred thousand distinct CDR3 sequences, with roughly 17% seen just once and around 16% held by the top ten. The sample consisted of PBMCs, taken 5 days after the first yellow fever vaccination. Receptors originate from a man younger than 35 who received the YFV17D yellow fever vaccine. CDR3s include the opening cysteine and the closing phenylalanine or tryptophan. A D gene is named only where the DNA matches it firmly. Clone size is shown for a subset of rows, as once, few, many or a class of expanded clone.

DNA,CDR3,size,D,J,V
TGCGCCAGCAGTCAATCGACCCGGACAACCCCAGATACGCAGTATTTT,CASSQSTRTTPDTQYF,few,.,TRBJ2-3,TRBV23-1
TGTGCCAGCAGCCAAACCGGGACAGGCGGCTACGAGCAGTACTTC,CASSQTGTGGYEQYF,few,TRBD1,TRBJ2-7,TRBV4-2
TGTGCCTGGAGTGGGACAGCGAGCTCCTACAATGAGCAGTTCTTC,CAWSGTASSYNEQFF,.,.,TRBJ2-1,TRBV30
TGTGCCAGCAGCTTTGGGGGGACAACAATCACTGAAGCTTTCTTT,CASSFGGTTITEAFF,.,.,TRBJ1-1,TRBV11-2
TGCAGCGCTGTCCGGTGGGGGGGCCTCAGTCAGTTCTTC,CSAVRWGGLSQFF,few,.,TRBJ2-1,TRBV29-1
TGTGCCAGCGGAGGGGTTGGCTACACCTTC,CASGGVGYTF,.,.,TRBJ1-2,TRBV4-2
TGTGCCAGCAGCCCCCGGGTTTGGGGCTCCGGGGAGCTGTTTTTT,CASSPRVWGSGELFF,.,.,TRBJ2-2,TRBV13
TGTGCCAGCAGAAATCTGGCGGCTCCTCGAGGTGGCTACACCTTC,CASRNLAAPRGGYTF,.,.,TRBJ1-2,TRBV6-1
TGTGCCAGCAGCGAGTTGACAGGGAAAAGTGAGACCCAGTACTTC,CASSELTGKSETQYF,few,TRBD1,TRBJ2-5,TRBV7-2
TGTGCCAGCAGTTTTTCTGACAGAAAGCAGTATTTT,CASSFSDRKQYF,once,.,TRBJ2-3,TRBV12-3/TRBV12-4
TGTGCCAGCAGCCAAGGGTGGCGGGTAACTCCTGGGGAGACCCAGTACTTC,CASSQGWRVTPGETQYF,few,.,TRBJ2-5,TRBV4-2
TGCAGTGCCCCATCCTCGGGGTCACGGACTGAAGCTTTCTTT,CSAPSSGSRTEAFF,few,.,TRBJ1-1,TRBV20-1
TGTGCCAGCAGTTCTGAGGGGGCTGAGACCCAGTACTTC,CASSSEGAETQYF,many,TRBD1,TRBJ2-5,TRBV12-3/TRBV12-4
TGTGCCAGCAGTTTATGGGGACAGGGTACCTTGGGGAATTCACCCCTCCACTTT,CASSLWGQGTLGNSPLHF,.,TRBD1,TRBJ1-6,TRBV28
TGTGCCAGCAGTTCTACCGACGGTGGAGCTTTCTTT,CASSSTDGGAFF,few,.,TRBJ1-1,TRBV6-2/TRBV6-3
TGTGCCAGCAGTTACCAGGACGGGGAGCTGTTTTTT,CASSYQDGELFF,.,.,TRBJ2-2,TRBV6-6
TGCAGCGCACTGGGCGCCACGGGCACTGAAGCTTTCTTT,CSALGATGTEAFF,few,.,TRBJ1-1,TRBV29-1